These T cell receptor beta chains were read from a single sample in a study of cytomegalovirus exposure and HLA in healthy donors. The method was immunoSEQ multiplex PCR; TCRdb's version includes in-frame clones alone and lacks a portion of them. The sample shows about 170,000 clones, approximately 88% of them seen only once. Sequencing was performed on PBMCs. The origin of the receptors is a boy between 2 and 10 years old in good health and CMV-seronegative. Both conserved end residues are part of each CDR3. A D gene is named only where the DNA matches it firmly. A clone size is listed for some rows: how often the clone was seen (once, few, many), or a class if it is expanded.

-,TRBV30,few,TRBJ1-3,CASGFSGNTIYF,TGTGCCTCGGGATTCTCTGGAAACACCATATATTTT
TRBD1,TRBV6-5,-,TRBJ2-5,CASSHGTGRETQYF,TGTGCCAGCAGCCACGGGACAGGGCGAGAGACCCAGTACTTC
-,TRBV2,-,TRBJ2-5,CASRGVSETQYF,TGTGCCAGCAGAGGGGTTTCAGAGACCCAGTACTTC
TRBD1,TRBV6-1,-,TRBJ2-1,CASVPGTGFYNEQFF,TGTGCCAGCGTACCAGGGACAGGCTTTTACAATGAGCAGTTCTTC
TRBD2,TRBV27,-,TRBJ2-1,CASRPSPGTRNEQFF,TGTGCCAGCAGACCAAGTCCCGGGACTAGAAATGAGCAGTTCTTC
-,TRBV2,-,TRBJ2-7,CASSEALLGGYEQYF,TGTGCCAGCAGTGAAGCGCTTCTAGGCGGCTACGAGCAGTACTTC
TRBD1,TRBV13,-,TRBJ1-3,CASSTTGAGNTIYF,TGTGCCAGCAGTACCACAGGGGCTGGAAACACCATATATTTT
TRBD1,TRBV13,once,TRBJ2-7,CASSLGTGGGEQYF,TGTGCCAGCAGCTTAGGGACAGGGGGCGGCGAGCAGTACTTC
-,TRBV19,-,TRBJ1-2,CASSIDHAGAGYGYTF,TGTGCCAGTAGTATAGATCATGCGGGGGCAGGCTATGGCTACACCTTC
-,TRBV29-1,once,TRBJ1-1,CSSHGGLNTEAFF,TGCAGCTCCCACGGGGGTCTGAACACTGAAGCTTTCTTT
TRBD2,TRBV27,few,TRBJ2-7,CASSLHSGTSSYEQYF,TGTGCCAGCAGTTTACATAGCGGGACAAGCTCCTACGAGCAGTACTTC
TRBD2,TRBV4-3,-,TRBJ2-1,CASSQDASGGPGHQFF,TGCGCCAGCAGCCAAGATGCTAGCGGGGGGCCCGGGCACCAGTTCTTC
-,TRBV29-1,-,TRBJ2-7,CSVGDKTYEQYF,TGCAGCGTGGGGGACAAGACATACGAGCAGTACTTC
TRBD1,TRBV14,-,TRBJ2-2,CASSQGQGARAGELFF,TGTGCCAGCAGCCAAGGCCAGGGGGCCAGGGCCGGGGAGCTGTTTTTT
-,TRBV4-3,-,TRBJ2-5,CASSRTGLDPRETQYF,TGCGCCAGCAGCCGCACTGGACTGGACCCCCGAGAGACCCAGTACTTC
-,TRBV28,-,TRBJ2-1,CASSLLAGVQGGFF,TGTGCCAGCAGTTTATTGGCAGGGGTTCAAGGAGGGTTCTTC
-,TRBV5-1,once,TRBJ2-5,CASSAGKETQYF,TGCGCCAGCAGCGCGGGCAAAGAGACCCAGTACTTC
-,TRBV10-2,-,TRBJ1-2,CASSVGQTMKNGYTF,TGCGCCAGCAGTGTTGGACAGACGATGAAAAATGGCTACACCTTC